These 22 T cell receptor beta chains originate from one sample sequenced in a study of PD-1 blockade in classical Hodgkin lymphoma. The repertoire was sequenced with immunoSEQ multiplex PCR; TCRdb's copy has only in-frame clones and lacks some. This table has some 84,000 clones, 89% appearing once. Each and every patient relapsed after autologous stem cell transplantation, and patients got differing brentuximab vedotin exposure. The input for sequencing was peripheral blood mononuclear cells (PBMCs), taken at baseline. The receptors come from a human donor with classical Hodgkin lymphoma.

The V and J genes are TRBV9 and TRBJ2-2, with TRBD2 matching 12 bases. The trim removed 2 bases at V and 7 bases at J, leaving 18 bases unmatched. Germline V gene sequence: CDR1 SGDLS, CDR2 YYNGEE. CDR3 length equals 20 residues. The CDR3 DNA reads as TGTGCCAGCAGCGTCGGGGGGCTAGCGGGAGGGCATGGAAAGAACGGGGAGCTGTTTTTT. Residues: CASSVGGLAGGHGKNGELFF.

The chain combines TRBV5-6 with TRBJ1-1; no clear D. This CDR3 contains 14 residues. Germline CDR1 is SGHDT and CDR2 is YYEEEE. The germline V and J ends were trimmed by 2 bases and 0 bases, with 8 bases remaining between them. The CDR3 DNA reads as TGTGCCAGCAGCTTCCTCCCATTGAACACTGAAGCTTTCTTT. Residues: CASSFLPLNTEAFF.

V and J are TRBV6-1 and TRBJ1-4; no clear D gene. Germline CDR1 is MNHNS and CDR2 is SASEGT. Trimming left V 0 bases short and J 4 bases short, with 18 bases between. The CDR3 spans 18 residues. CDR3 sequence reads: CASSEALVGEAYNEKLFF. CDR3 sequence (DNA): TGTGCCAGCAGTGAAGCGCTGGTTGGGGAGGCCTATAATGAAAAACTGTTTTTT.

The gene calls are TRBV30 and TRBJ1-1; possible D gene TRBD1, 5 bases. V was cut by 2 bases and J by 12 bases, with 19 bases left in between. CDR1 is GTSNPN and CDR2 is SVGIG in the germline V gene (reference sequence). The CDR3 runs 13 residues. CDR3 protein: CAWSSGLGPLTFF. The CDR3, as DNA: TGTGCCTGGAGTTCGGGGCTGGGACCGCTCACTTTCTTT.

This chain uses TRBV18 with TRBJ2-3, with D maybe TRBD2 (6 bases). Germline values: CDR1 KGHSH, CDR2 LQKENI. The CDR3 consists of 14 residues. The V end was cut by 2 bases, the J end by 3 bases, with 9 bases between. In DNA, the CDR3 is TGTGCCAGCTCACCAAGAGGGAGGACAGATACGCAGTATTTT. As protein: CASSPRGRTDTQYF.

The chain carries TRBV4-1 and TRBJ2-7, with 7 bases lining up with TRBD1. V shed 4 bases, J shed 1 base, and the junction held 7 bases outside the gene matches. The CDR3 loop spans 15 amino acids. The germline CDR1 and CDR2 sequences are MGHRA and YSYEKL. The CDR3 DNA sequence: TGCGCCAGCAGCCCTTTGGGGACAGCATCCTACGAGCAGTACTTC. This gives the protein CASSPLGTASYEQYF.

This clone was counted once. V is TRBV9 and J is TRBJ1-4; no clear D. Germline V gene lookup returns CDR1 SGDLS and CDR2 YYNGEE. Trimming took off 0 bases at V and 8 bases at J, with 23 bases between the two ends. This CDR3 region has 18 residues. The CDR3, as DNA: TGTGCCAGCAGCGTAGCTAAGGTGGATGCAGGCAGGCAGGAAAAACTGTTTTTT. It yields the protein CASSVAKVDAGRQEKLFF.

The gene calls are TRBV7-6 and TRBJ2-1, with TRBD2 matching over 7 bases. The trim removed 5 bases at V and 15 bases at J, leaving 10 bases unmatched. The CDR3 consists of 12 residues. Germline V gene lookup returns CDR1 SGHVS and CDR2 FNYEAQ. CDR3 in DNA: TGTGCCAGCAGCCACCGAGCGGGGAGGCTGTTCTTC. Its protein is CASSHRAGRLFF.

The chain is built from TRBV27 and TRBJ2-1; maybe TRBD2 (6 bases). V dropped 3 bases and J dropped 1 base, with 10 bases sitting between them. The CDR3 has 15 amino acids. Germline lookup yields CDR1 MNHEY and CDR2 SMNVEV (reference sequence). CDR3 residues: CASSFGGTSYNEQFF. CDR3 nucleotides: TGTGCCAGCAGTTTTGGCGGGACTTCCTACAATGAGCAGTTCTTC.

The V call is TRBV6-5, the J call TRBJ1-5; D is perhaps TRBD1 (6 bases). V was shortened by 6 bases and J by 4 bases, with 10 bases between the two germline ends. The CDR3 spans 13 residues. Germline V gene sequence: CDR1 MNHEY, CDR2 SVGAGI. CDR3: CASRAQGNQPQHF. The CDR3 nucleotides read TGTGCCAGCAGGGCACAGGGAAATCAGCCCCAGCATTTT.

The DNA of the CDR3 is TGTGCCAGCAGTCAAGGGACAGCCTACGAGCAGTACTTC. It translates to CASSQGTAYEQYF. V gene TRBV6-5 combines with J gene TRBJ2-7, with 7 bases identical to TRBD1. The germline gives CDR1 MNHEY, CDR2 SVGAGI. The CDR3 extends over 13 amino acids. The junction had 3 bases not matched to a gene; V was cut back by 5 bases and J by 2 bases.

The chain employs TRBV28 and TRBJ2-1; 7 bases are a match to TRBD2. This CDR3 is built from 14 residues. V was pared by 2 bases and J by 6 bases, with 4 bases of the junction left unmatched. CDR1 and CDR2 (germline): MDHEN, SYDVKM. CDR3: CASSLAGAGNEQFF. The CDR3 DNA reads TGTGCCAGCAGTTTAGCGGGAGCCGGCAATGAGCAGTTCTTC.

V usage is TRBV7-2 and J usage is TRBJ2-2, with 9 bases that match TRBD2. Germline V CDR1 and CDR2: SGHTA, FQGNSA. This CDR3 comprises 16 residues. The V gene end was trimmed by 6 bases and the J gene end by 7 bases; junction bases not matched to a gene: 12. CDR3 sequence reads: CASRSTGTSYSGELFF. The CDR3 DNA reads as TGTGCCAGCAGATCCACCGGGACTAGCTATAGCGGGGAGCTGTTTTTT.

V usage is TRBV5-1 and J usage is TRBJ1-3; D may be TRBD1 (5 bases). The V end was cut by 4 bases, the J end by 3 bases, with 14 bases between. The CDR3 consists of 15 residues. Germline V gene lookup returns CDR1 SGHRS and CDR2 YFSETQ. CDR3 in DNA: TGCGCCAGCAGCATCTGGGACGGTGATGGAAACACCATATATTTT. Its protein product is CASSIWDGDGNTIYF.

The CDR3 region has the DNA TGTGCCTGGAGTGTACAGTCTGGAGACTACAATGAGCAGTTCTTC. This encodes CAWSVQSGDYNEQFF. The chain employs TRBV30 and TRBJ2-1; no reliable D call. The ends were cut back, 0 bases at V and 3 bases at J, with 12 bases in the middle. This CDR3 is 15 amino acids long. The V gene's germline CDR1 is GTSNPN and CDR2 SVGIG (reference sequence).

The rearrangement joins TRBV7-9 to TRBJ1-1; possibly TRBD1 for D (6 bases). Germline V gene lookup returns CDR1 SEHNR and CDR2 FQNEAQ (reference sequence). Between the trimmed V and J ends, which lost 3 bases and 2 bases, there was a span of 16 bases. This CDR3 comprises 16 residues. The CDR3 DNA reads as TGTGCCAGCAGCTTGGGAATCACAGGGTTAAACACTGAAGCTTTCTTT. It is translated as CASSLGITGLNTEAFF.

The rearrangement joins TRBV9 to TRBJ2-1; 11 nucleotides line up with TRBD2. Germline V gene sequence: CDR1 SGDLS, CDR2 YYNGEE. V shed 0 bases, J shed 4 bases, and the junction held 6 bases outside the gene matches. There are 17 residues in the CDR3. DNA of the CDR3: TGTGCCAGCAGCGTAGTTTTATGGACTAGCGGGTACAATGAGCAGTTCTTC. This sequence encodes CASSVVLWTSGYNEQFF.

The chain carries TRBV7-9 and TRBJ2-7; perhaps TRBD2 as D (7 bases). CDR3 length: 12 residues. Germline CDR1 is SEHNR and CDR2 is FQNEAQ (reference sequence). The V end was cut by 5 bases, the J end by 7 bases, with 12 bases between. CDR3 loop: CASSPRGGEQYF. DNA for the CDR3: TGTGCCAGCAGCCCTAGGGGGGGGGAGCAGTACTTC.

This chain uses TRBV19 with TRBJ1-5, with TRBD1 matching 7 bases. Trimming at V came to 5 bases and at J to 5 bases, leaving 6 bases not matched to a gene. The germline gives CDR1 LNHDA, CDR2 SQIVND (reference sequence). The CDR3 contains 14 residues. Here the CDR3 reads CASSFRQGDQPQHF. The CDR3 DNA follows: TGTGCCAGTAGTTTTCGACAGGGAGATCAGCCCCAGCATTTT.

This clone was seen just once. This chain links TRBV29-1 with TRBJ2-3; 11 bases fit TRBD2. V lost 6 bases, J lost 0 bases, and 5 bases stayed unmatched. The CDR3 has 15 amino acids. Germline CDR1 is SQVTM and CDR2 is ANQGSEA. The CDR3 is CSVMGLAASTDTQYF. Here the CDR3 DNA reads TGCAGCGTAATGGGACTAGCGGCTAGCACAGATACGCAGTATTTT.

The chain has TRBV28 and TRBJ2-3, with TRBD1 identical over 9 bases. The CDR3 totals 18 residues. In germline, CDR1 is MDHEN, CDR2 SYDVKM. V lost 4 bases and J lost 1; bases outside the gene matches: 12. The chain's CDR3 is CASSSGTGRVLGTDTQYF. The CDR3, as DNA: TGTGCCAGCAGTTCGGGGACAGGGAGGGTTTTAGGCACAGATACGCAGTATTTT.

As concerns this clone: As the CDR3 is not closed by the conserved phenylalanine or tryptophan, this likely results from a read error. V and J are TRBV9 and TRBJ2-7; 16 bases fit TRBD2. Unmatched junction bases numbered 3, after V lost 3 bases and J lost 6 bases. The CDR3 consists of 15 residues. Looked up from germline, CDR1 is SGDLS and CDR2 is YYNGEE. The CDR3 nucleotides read TGTGCCAGCAGCGAGGGGACTAGCGGGAGGGTCGAGCAGTACCTC. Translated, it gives CASSEGTSGRVEQYL.